This entry lists 6 T cell receptor beta chains sequenced from one sample in a study of T cell responses to AZD1222 COVID-19 vaccine (dated by TCRdb to the early 2020s). What the time point label conveys for this sample: baseline before first vaccination. Libraries were made using the immunoSEQ multiplex PCR assay. As stored in TCRdb, this immuneACCESS dataset retains in-frame rearrangements with V and J assigned. A fraction of the clones does not appear; measured against another copy, unresolved V genes explain less than half of the discrepancy, and the remainder lacks a known reason. Recorded for this sample are fewer than 110,000 clones; more than 75% of them occurred a single time. The biggest ten clones account for less than 25% of the sample. The sample consisted of peripheral blood, taken on day 0 of AZD1222 vaccination. The receptors stem from an adult in good health.

This clone appeared a single time. V usage is TRBV9 and J usage is TRBJ2-7; TRBD2 is a possible D gene (5 bases). V was trimmed by 4 bases and J by 0 bases, leaving 11 bases between them. The CDR3 length is 14 residues. Germline values: CDR1 SGDLS, CDR2 YYNGEE. CDR3 DNA: TGTGCCAGCAGCCCCACGGGGAGCTCCTACGAGCAGTACTTC. Amino acid sequence: CASSPTGSSYEQYF.

The chain joins TRBV2 to TRBJ2-5; TRBD2 might be the D (5 bases). The CDR3 has 11 amino acids. Germline V lookup: CDR1 SNHLY, CDR2 FYNNEI. V lost 8 bases, J lost 5 bases, and 9 bases lay in between. CDR3 sequence (DNA): TGTGCCAGCCGGGGTTGGGAGACCCAGTACTTC. It codes for CASRGWETQYF.

This clone occurred a few times. The chain is built from TRBV4-1 and TRBJ1-5; D not certain. This CDR3 spans 12 amino acids. The germline V and J ends were trimmed by 1 base and 7 bases, with 5 bases remaining between them. CDR1 is MGHRA, CDR2 YSYEKL, per germline. CDR3 residues: CASSQVGQPQHF. As DNA, the CDR3 is TGCGCCAGCAGCCAAGTGGGACAGCCCCAGCATTTT.

The count of this clone is one. The chain couples TRBV23-1 to TRBJ1-1; the D is unclear. TRBV23-1 carries the ORF label, with uncertain function. The CDR3 contains 20 residues. The ends were cut back, 2 bases at V and 2 bases at J, with 27 bases in the middle. CDR3: CASSQPPTLPEEVKNTEAFF. Written as DNA, the CDR3 is TGCGCCAGCAGTCAACCCCCTACGCTTCCGGAGGAAGTGAAAAACACTGAAGCTTTCTTT.

This sequence joins TRBV15 and TRBJ1-2; D remains ambiguous. Germline V gene data show CDR1 as LNHNV and CDR2 as YYDKDF (reference sequence). Trimming removed 0 bases at V and 4 bases at J, with 9 bases between. This CDR3 has 14 amino acids. CDR3 DNA: TGTGCCACCAGCAGAGATTTTAGCAGCTATGGCTACACCTTC. Residues: CATSRDFSSYGYTF. Supplemented by reference TRBV15 and TRBJ1-2, the full variable domain reads DAMVIQNPRYQVTQFGKPVTLSCSQTLNHNVMYWYQQKSSQAPKLLFHYYDKDFNNEADTPDNFQSRRPNTSFCFLDIRSPGLGDTAMYLCATSRDFSSYGYTFGSGTRLTVV.

This rearrangement joins TRBV4-1 to TRBJ1-6, with TRBD1 as a possible D gene (5 bases). The germline V and J ends were trimmed by 0 bases and 9 bases, with 15 bases remaining between them. Looked up from germline, CDR1 is MGHRA and CDR2 is YSYEKL. The CDR3 is made up of 16 amino acids. CDR3 in DNA: TGCGCCAGCAGCCAAGAGTGGACGGGGGTGGGTTCACCCCTCCACTTT. Its translation: CASSQEWTGVGSPLHF.